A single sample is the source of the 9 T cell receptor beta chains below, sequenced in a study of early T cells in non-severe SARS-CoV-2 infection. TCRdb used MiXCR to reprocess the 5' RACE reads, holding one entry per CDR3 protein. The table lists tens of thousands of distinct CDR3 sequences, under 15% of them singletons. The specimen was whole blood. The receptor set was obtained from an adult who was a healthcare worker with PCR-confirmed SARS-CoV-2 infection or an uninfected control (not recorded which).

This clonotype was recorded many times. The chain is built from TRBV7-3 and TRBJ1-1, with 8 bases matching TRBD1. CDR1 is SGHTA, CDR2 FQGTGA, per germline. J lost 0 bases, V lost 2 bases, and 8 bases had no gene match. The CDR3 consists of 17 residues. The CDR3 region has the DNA TGTGCCAGCAGCTTAGAGGGACAGGTTTTCTTGAACACTGAAGCTTTCTTT. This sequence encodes CASSLEGQVFLNTEAFF.

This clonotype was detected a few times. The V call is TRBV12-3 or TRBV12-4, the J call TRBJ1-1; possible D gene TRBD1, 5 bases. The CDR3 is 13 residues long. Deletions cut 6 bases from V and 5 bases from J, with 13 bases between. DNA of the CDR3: TGTGCCAGCAGCGAACGGGGGGAAACTGAAGCTTTCTTT. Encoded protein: CASSERGETEAFF.

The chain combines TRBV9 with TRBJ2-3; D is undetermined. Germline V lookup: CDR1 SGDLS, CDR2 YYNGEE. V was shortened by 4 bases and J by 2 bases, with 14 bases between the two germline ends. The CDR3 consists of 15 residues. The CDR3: CASSTGSYNTDTQYF. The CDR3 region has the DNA TGTGCCAGCAGCACGGGCAGCTACAACACAGATACGCAGTATTTT. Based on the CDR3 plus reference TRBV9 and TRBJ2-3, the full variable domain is DSGVTQTPKHLITATGQRVTLRCSPRSGDLSVYWYQQSLDQGLQFLIQYYNGEERAKGNILERFSAQQFPDLHSELNLSSLELGDSALYFCASSTGSYNTDTQYFGPGTRLTVL.

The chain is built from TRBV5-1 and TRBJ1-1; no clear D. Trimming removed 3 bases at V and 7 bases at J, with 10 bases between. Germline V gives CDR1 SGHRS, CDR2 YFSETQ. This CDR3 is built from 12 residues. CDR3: CASSSTWSEAFF. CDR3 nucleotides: TGCGCCAGCAGCTCCACATGGAGTGAAGCTTTCTTT. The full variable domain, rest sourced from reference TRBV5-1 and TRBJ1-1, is KAGVTQTPRYLIKTRGQQVTLSCSPISGHRSVSWYQQTPGQGLQFLFEYFSETQRNKGNFPGRFSGRQFSNSRSEMNVSTLELGDSALYLCASSSTWSEAFFGQGTRLTVV.

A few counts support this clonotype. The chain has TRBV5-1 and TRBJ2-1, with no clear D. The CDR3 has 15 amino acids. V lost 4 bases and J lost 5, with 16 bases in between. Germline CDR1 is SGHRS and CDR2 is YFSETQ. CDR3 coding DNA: TGCGCCAGCAGCCCTACAATGCCGGCGCACAATGAGCAGTTCTTC. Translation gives CASSPTMPAHNEQFF.

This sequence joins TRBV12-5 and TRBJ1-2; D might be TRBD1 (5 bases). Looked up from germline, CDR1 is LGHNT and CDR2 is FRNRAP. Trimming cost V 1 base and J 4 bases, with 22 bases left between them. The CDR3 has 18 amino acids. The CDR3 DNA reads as TGTGCTAGTGGTTTGGCGCCGGGACGGAGGCTCTTAAGCTATGGCTACACCTTC. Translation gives CASGLAPGRRLLSYGYTF.

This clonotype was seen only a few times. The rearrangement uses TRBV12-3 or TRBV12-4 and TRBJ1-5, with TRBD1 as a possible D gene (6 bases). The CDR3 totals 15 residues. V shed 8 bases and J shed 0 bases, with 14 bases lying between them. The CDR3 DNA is TGTGCCAGCGGAGGGGGGTCCATTAGCAATCAGCCCCAGCATTTT. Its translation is CASGGGSISNQPQHF.

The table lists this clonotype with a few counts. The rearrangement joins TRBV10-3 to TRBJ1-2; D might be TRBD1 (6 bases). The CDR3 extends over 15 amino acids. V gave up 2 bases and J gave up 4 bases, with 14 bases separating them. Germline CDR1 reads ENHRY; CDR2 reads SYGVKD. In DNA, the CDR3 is TGTGCCATCAGTGAGACAGGGAGACTCGGCTATGGCTACACCTTC. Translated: CAISETGRLGYGYTF.

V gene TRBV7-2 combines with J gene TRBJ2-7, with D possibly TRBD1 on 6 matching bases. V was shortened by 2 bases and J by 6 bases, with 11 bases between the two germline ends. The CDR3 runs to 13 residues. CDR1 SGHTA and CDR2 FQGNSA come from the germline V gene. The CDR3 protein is CASSLTGYREQYV. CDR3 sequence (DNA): TGTGCCAGCAGCTTAACAGGGTACCGCGAGCAGTACGTC.